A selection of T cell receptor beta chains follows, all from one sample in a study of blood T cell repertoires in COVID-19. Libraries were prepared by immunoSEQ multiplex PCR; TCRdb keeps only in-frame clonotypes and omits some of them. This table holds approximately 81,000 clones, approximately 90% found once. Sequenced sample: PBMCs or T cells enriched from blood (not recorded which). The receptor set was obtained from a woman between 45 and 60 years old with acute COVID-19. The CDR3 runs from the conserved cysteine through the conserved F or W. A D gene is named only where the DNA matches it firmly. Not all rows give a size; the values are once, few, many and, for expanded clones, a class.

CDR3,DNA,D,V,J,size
CASSYTAGNTIYF,TGTGCCAGCAGTTACACAGCTGGAAACACCATATATTTT,NA,TRBV6-5,TRBJ1-3,NA
CASNRDTGAEAFF,TGTGCCAGCAACAGAGACACGGGGGCTGAAGCTTTCTTT,NA,TRBV9,TRBJ1-1,NA
CASSSPGQGYEQYF,TGTGCCAGCAGTTCCCCGGGACAGGGATACGAGCAGTACTTC,TRBD1,TRBV27,TRBJ2-7,NA
CASSLAGARTDTQYF,TGTGCCAGCAGCTTAGCGGGAGCCCGCACAGATACGCAGTATTTT,NA,TRBV11-2,TRBJ2-3,NA
CASRGATQPQHF,TGTGCCAGCAGAGGGGCCACTCAGCCCCAGCATTTT,NA,TRBV27,TRBJ1-5,NA
CASSQDVGVGEKLFF,TGTGCCAGCAGCCAAGATGTAGGGGTTGGAGAAAAACTGTTTTTT,NA,TRBV3-1/TRBV3-2,TRBJ1-4,NA
CASSLSAGELFF,TGTGCCAGCAGCTTGTCCGCCGGGGAGCTGTTTTTT,NA,TRBV7-3,TRBJ2-2,few
CASSPGLAGSRSQETQYF,TGTGCCAGCAGCCCGGGACTAGCGGGATCCCGGAGCCAAGAGACCCAGTACTTC,TRBD2,TRBV7-7,TRBJ2-5,NA
CASTLGSQPYGYTF,TGTGCCAGCACCCTAGGCAGTCAACCTTATGGCTACACCTTC,NA,TRBV7-2,TRBJ1-2,NA
CASSLVLDRANGYTF,TGTGCCAGCAGCTTAGTCCTGGACAGGGCGAATGGCTACACCTTC,TRBD1,TRBV7-2,TRBJ1-2,NA
CASSQGAGSSYNEQFF,TGCGCCAGCAGCCAAGGGGCCGGCAGTTCCTACAATGAGCAGTTCTTC,NA,TRBV4-1,TRBJ2-1,NA
CASSEYDFGGGYTF,TGTGCCAGCAGTGAATACGACTTTGGGGGGGGCTACACCTTC,NA,TRBV25-1,TRBJ1-2,NA
CASSLLRASHSPLHF,TGTGCCAGCAGCTTATTGAGGGCCTCACATTCACCCCTCCACTTT,NA,TRBV7-9,TRBJ1-6,NA
CASSLAGPLGNEQFF,TGTGCCAGCAGTTTAGCAGGGCCTTTGGGTAATGAGCAGTTCTTC,NA,TRBV27,TRBJ2-1,NA
CASSLDRTQETQYF,TGCGCCAGCAGCTTGGACAGGACCCAAGAGACCCAGTACTTC,NA,TRBV5-1,TRBJ2-5,NA
CASSEAASNTEAFF,TGCGCCAGCAGTGAAGCTGCCTCGAACACTGAAGCTTTCTTT,NA,TRBV10-1,TRBJ1-1,NA
CASRTGGQPQHF,TGTGCCAGCAGGACAGGGGGCCAGCCCCAGCATTTT,TRBD1,TRBV6-5,TRBJ1-5,NA
CASSLGGLSYEQYF,TGCGCCAGCAGCTTGGGAGGCCTCTCCTACGAGCAGTACTTC,NA,TRBV5-1,TRBJ2-7,few
CASNKGLRGTGELFF,TGTGCCAGCAACAAGGGGCTTCGAGGCACCGGGGAGCTGTTTTTT,NA,TRBV2,TRBJ2-2,NA
CASSQDTGNYGYTF,TGTGCCAGCAGCCAAGATACGGGGAACTATGGCTACACCTTC,NA,TRBV4-2,TRBJ1-2,NA
CASSPSGGYNEQFF,TGCGCCAGCAGCCCTAGCGGAGGATACAATGAGCAGTTCTTC,TRBD2,TRBV5-1,TRBJ2-1,NA
CATSANREGTIYF,TGTGCCACCAGCGCAAACAGGGAGGGTACCATATATTTT,NA,TRBV15,TRBJ1-3,once
CAWGGGPFTEAFF,TGTGCCTGGGGAGGGGGGCCCTTCACTGAAGCTTTCTTT,NA,TRBV30,TRBJ1-1,NA
CATSRRVVAGVGEQFF,TGTGCCACCAGCAGAAGGGTGGTAGCGGGAGTCGGTGAGCAGTTCTTC,TRBD2,TRBV15,TRBJ2-1,few
CASSLGGLETQYF,TGTGCCAGTAGCTTGGGGGGGTTGGAGACCCAGTACTTC,TRBD2,TRBV19,TRBJ2-5,NA
CASSLAGPYYGYTF,TGTGCCAGCAGCTTGGCAGGGCCCTACTATGGCTACACCTTC,NA,TRBV5-6,TRBJ1-2,NA
CASKTDNNYGYTF,TGTGCCAGCAAGACAGATAATAACTATGGCTACACCTTC,NA,TRBV12-3/TRBV12-4,TRBJ1-2,NA
CASRQRERGYNEQFF,TGTGCCAGCAGACAGCGGGAGAGGGGATACAATGAGCAGTTCTTC,TRBD2,TRBV6-5,TRBJ2-1,NA
CASSLSGRDTDTQYF,TGTGCCAGCAGCCTTAGCGGGAGGGACACAGATACGCAGTATTTT,TRBD2,TRBV7-3,TRBJ2-3,NA
CASSSSGAGNTEAFF,TGTGCCAGCAGCTCGTCAGGGGCGGGGAACACTGAAGCTTTCTTT,NA,TRBV13,TRBJ1-1,NA
CASSLFDSRAPDQPQHF,TGCGCCAGCAGCTTGTTCGACAGTAGGGCCCCCGATCAGCCCCAGCATTTT,NA,TRBV5-1,TRBJ1-5,NA
CASTLNRGAGELFF,TGTGCCAGCACCCTAAACAGGGGCGCCGGGGAGCTGTTTTTT,TRBD1,TRBV27,TRBJ2-2,NA
CASSQDQGESGRGNEQFF,TGTGCCAGCAGCCAAGATCAAGGTGAGAGCGGGAGAGGCAATGAGCAGTTCTTC,TRBD2,TRBV3-1/TRBV3-2,TRBJ2-1,NA
CASSAHTGGARTEAFF,TGTGCCAGCAGTGCTCATACAGGGGGCGCCAGGACTGAAGCTTTCTTT,TRBD1,TRBV25-1,TRBJ1-1,NA